These 21 T cell receptor beta chains share one sample of origin, sequenced in a study of T cells after somatic rescue of genetic block. The protocol was immunoSEQ multiplex PCR, while the TCRdb copy is restricted to in-frame clones and leaves out a portion. Seen here are about 14,000 clones, over 70% observed once, and the top ten hold 12% to 15%. Sequencing was carried out using peripheral blood mononuclear cells (PBMCs). Receptor source: a boy between 10 and 17 years old.

This clone ranks as medium-sized (0.01 to 0.1%). The rearrangement links TRBV6-6 to TRBJ2-4, with D tentatively TRBD1 or TRBD2 (5 bases each). Per germline, CDR1 MNHNY and CDR2 SVGAGI (reference sequence). Trimming stripped 3 bases from V and 0 bases from J, with 12 bases between. CDR3 length: 16 amino acids. The CDR3 here is CASSYPGAIAKNIQYF. CDR3 DNA sequence: TGTGCCAGCAGTTATCCCGGGGCTATAGCCAAAAACATTCAGTACTTC.

The chain has TRBV6-5 and TRBJ2-1; D is ambiguous. Trimming left V 4 bases short and J 10 bases short, with 14 bases between. The CDR3 runs 13 residues. Germline V gives CDR1 MNHEY, CDR2 SVGAGI. CDR3 in DNA: TGTGCCAGCAGTTCATGGCTCCTTGGCGAGCAGTTCTTC. Amino acid sequence: CASSSWLLGEQFF.

The chain combines TRBV5-1 with TRBJ1-6; 7 positions agree with TRBD1. This CDR3 is built from 15 residues. J gave up 9 bases and V 3 bases, and 9 bases lay outside the gene matches. The V gene's germline CDR1 is SGHRS and CDR2 YFSETQ. In DNA form, the CDR3 reads TGCGCCAGCAGCTCACAGGGGCTCGCGGGTTCACCCCTCCACTTT. Protein product: CASSSQGLAGSPLHF. The full variable domain, in which reference TRBV5-1 and TRBJ1-6 provide the parts outside the CDR3, is KAGVTQTPRYLIKTRGQQVTLSCSPISGHRSVSWYQQTPGQGLQFLFEYFSETQRNKGNFPGRFSGRQFSNSRSEMNVSTLELGDSALYLCASSSQGLAGSPLHFGNGTRLTVT.

The chain recombines TRBV23-1 with TRBJ2-4; D is perhaps TRBD2 (6 bases). TRBV23-1 carries the ORF label, with uncertain function. Trimming stripped 4 bases from V and 10 bases from J, with 17 bases between. This CDR3 spans 14 amino acids. CDR3 nucleotide sequence: TGCGCCAGCAGTCCCCTGGGCGGGGCAAGAATTCAGTACTTC. Amino acid sequence: CASSPLGGARIQYF.

V is TRBV7-3 and J is TRBJ1-5, with TRBD1 as a possible D gene (6 bases). The germline V gene encodes CDR1 SGHTA and CDR2 FQGTGA. The CDR3 loop spans 14 amino acids. V was trimmed by 4 bases and J by 3 bases, leaving 10 bases between them. The CDR3 DNA reads as TGTGCCAGCAGCTACAGGGCCTTCAATCAGCCCCAGCATTTT. Translating gives CASSYRAFNQPQHF.

This clone was counted a single time. The chain has TRBV2 and TRBJ2-7, with D possibly TRBD1 on 6 matching bases. CDR1 and CDR2 from the germline V gene are SNHLY and FYNNEI. V lost 4 bases, J lost 4 bases, and 17 bases lay in between. The CDR3 contains 15 residues. DNA of the CDR3: TGTGCCAGCAGTGGCTCCTCCGGGACACCTTACGAGCAGTACTTC. Its protein product is CASSGSSGTPYEQYF.

V and J are TRBV11-2 and TRBJ2-5, with TRBD1 identical over 7 bases. The J call may be mistaken, given a closer DNA end match to TRBJ2-7. Germline V gene lookup returns CDR1 SGHAT and CDR2 FQNNGV. The CDR3 length is 13 residues. The chain's CDR3 is CASSYPGGYEQYF. In DNA form, the CDR3 reads TGTGCCAGCAGCTACCCAGGGGGCTACGAGCAGTACTTC.

The chain joins TRBV9 to TRBJ2-3, with D hard to call. The CDR3 spans 15 residues. Looked up from germline, CDR1 is SGDLS and CDR2 is YYNGEE. V lost 4 bases and J 1 base, leaving 13 bases between the germline ends. CDR3 DNA sequence: TGTGCCAGCAGCTCAGTTATAAGAGGCACAGATACGCAGTATTTT. As protein: CASSSVIRGTDTQYF.

The genes are TRBV21-1 and TRBJ1-5; the listed D gene, TRBD1, was not tested against the DNA. TRBV21-1 is a pseudogene. This CDR3 has 15 amino acids. The CDR3 DNA reads TGTGCCAGCACTGACAGGGAACCTCACAATCAGCCCCAGCATTTT. Translation: CASTDREPHNQPQHF.

In this sample, this clone turned up once. The genes are TRBV6-5 and TRBJ2-1; D gene unclear. The germline CDR1 and CDR2 sequences are MNHEY and SVGAGI. The CDR3 length is 15 residues. V lost 2 bases and J lost 0, with 8 bases in between. CDR3 region: CASSYRPSSYNEQFF. The CDR3 DNA follows: TGTGCCAGCAGTTACAGGCCCTCCTCCTACAATGAGCAGTTCTTC.

The chain couples TRBV19 to TRBJ2-3; no definite D call. The CDR3 sequence is 17 residues long. The germline V gene encodes CDR1 LNHDA and CDR2 SQIVND (reference sequence). Trimming pared 3 bases from V and 2 bases from J, leaving 18 bases between. The CDR3: CASSIRWRPASTDTQYF. The CDR3 DNA follows: TGTGCCAGTAGTATTAGGTGGCGGCCAGCTTCCACAGATACGCAGTATTTT.

CDR3 bases: TGCAGCGTTGCCCCGGGCCTTACGGGTCTAGCCAAAAACATTCAGTACTTC. Protein product: CSVAPGLTGLAKNIQYF. This chain links TRBV29-1 with TRBJ2-4; D gene uncertain. The CDR3 has 17 residues. CDR1 and CDR2 from the germline V gene are SQVTM and ANQGSEA. Trimming cost V 4 bases and J 0 bases, with 19 bases left between them. Using reference TRBV29-1 and TRBJ2-4 for the parts outside the CDR3, the full variable domain is SAVISQKPSRDICQRGTSLTIQCQVDSQVTMMFWYRQQPGQSLTLIATANQGSEATYESGFVIDKFPISRPNLTFSTLTVSNMSPEDSSIYLCSVAPGLTGLAKNIQYFGAGTRLSVL.

This clone turned up a few times. The chain has TRBV6-5 and TRBJ2-3; 12 bases align to TRBD2. Trimming cost V 2 bases and J 6 bases; bases outside gene matches: 6. Germline V gives CDR1 MNHEY, CDR2 SVGAGI. The CDR3 loop spans 16 amino acids. CDR3 in amino acids: CASSYLTSGRSDTQYF. Here the CDR3 DNA reads TGTGCCAGCAGTTACCTGACTAGCGGGAGATCGGATACGCAGTATTTT.

The chain combines TRBV5-1 with TRBJ2-7, with 9 bases aligning to TRBD2. The germline V gene encodes CDR1 SGHRS and CDR2 YFSETQ. V lost 2 bases, J lost 4 bases, and 7 bases stayed unmatched. The CDR3 runs to 15 residues. In DNA, the CDR3 is TGCGCCAGCAGCTTAGGGGGACTAGCCGCGTACGAGCAGTACTTC. Translated: CASSLGGLAAYEQYF.

The chain links TRBV9 to TRBJ2-1; tentative D call: TRBD1 (5 bases). Germline-derived CDR1 and CDR2 are SGDLS and YYNGEE. The CDR3 runs to 14 residues. The germline V and J ends were trimmed by 0 bases and 6 bases, with 10 bases remaining between them. DNA of the CDR3: TGTGCCAGCAGCGTAGGAGACAGCATCAATGAGCAGTTCTTC. This gives the protein CASSVGDSINEQFF.

The chain couples TRBV4-1 to TRBJ1-4, with D tentatively TRBD1 (6 bases). CDR3 size: 17 residues. Germline V gene sequence: CDR1 MGHRA, CDR2 YSYEKL. Trimming shortened V by 2 bases and J by 0 bases, and 13 bases separated the two germline ends. The CDR3: CASSQQGREATNEKLFF. In nucleotides, the CDR3 is TGCGCCAGCAGCCAACAGGGGCGCGAGGCAACTAATGAAAAACTGTTTTTT.

This chain connects TRBV18 to TRBJ2-3, with 7 bases aligning to TRBD1. This CDR3 contains 16 residues. Germline assignment: CDR1 KGHSH and CDR2 LQKENI. The V segment lost 3 bases and the J segment 3 bases; nucleotides outside the gene matches: 9. The CDR3: CASSPPGTAITDTQYF. The CDR3 nucleotides read TGTGCCAGCTCACCCCCCGGGACAGCAATAACAGATACGCAGTATTTT.

J is TRBJ2-5 and V is TRBV6-5, with a tentative D call TRBD1 (6 bases). CDR3 size: 16 residues. V lost 2 bases, J lost 4 bases, and 17 bases lay in between. Germline lookup yields CDR1 MNHEY and CDR2 SVGAGI. The CDR3 region has the DNA TGTGCCAGCAGTTACGGGCGCAGGGGTAGTTTAGAGACCCAGTACTTC. The encoded protein is CASSYGRRGSLETQYF.

V and J are TRBV7-9 and TRBJ2-7, with 15 bases aligning to TRBD2. CDR3 length: 17 amino acids. Trimming cost V 5 bases and J 6 bases; bases outside gene matches: 11. The germline CDR1 and CDR2 sequences are SEHNR and FQNEAQ (reference sequence). CDR3 coding DNA: TGTGCCAGCAGCCCCTACGGACTAGCGGGAGGGCTAGGCGAGCAGTACTTC. Encoded protein: CASSPYGLAGGLGEQYF. The variable domain in full, completed from reference TRBV7-9 and TRBJ2-7, reads DTGVSQNPRHKITKRGQNVTFRCDPISEHNRLYWYRQTLGQGPEFLTYFQNEAQLEKSRLLSDRFSAERPKGSFSTLEIQRTEQGDSAMYLCASSPYGLAGGLGEQYFGPGTRLTVT.

This chain connects TRBV10-2 to TRBJ2-3, with D perhaps matching TRBD2 (6 bases). V was clipped by 6 bases and J by 5 bases, with 18 bases between them. The CDR3 spans 15 residues. Germline V gene data show CDR1 as WSHSY and CDR2 as SAAADI. The CDR3 DNA reads TGCGCCAGCAGGGGAACGGGGGTACCAGGAGATACGCAGTATTTT. Translation gives CASRGTGVPGDTQYF.

The rearrangement links TRBV9 to TRBJ2-1, with D possibly matching TRBD2 (7 bases). Germline lookup yields CDR1 SGDLS and CDR2 YYNGEE. CDR3 size: 17 residues. Trimming took 4 bases from V and 4 from J, leaving 21 bases between them. The CDR3 DNA reads as TGTGCCAGCAGCCCCCGACGAGGTGGGGGGGCTTACAATGAGCAGTTCTTC. Translating it yields CASSPRRGGGAYNEQFF. Full variable domain (outside the CDR3, taken from reference TRBV9 and TRBJ2-1): DSGVTQTPKHLITATGQRVTLRCSPRSGDLSVYWYQQSLDQGLQFLIQYYNGEERAKGNILERFSAQQFPDLHSELNLSSLELGDSALYFCASSPRRGGGAYNEQFFGPGTRLTVL.